What follows describes a single T cell receptor (beta chain). Sequencing was performed with immunoSEQ multiplex PCR; in TCRdb, only in-frame clones are kept and a portion is missing. In the table there are 85,000 to 95,000 clones, approximately 96% of which are singletons. The data are from a study of cytomegalovirus exposure and HLA in healthy donors. CDR3 length equals 15 residues. V was cut by 3 bases and J by 2 bases, with 14 bases left in between. Germline V lookup: CDR1 MGHRA, CDR2 YSYEKL. This sequence joins TRBV4-1 and TRBJ2-7, with D perhaps TRBD2 (6 bases). This clonotype originated in a man younger than 35 in good health and CMV-seronegative. Sequencing used PBMCs. The CDR3 loop reads CASSQGGLSAYEQYF. The CDR3 nucleotides read TGCGCCAGCAGCCAGGGAGGACTATCCGCCTACGAGCAGTACTTC.